This T cell receptor beta chain appears in the sequencing data of a study of shared clonotypes between healthy human individuals. Study-level background: Each donor had three CD4 naive, three CD4 memory, two CD8 naive and one CD8 memory plate.

Study-level findings and limits: Few donors restricted represented genetic and exposure-history diversity.

Concerning this clone: Its antigen is undetermined.

CD8 memory was a combination of CD45RO+ cells and CCR7-negative CD45RA+ TemRA cells. Germline V CDR1 and CDR2: GTSNPN, SVGIG (reference sequence). This CDR3 has 14 residues. Trimming removed 3 bases at V and 11 bases at J, with 19 bases between. Execution of the assay was at deep level. Sequencing used immunoSEQ multiplex PCR; TCRdb keeps in-frame clones, though not all of them. The repertoire consists of roughly 720,000 clones, with roughly 87% occurring once and the leading ten covering approximately 35%. The chain recombines TRBV30 with TRBJ1-4; D call uncertain. This sequence originates from a man aged 18 to 29 in good health. Some clones in this sample may be carry-over from other donors' samples. Sample: memory CD8+ T cells from PBMCs. As to subset: CD45RO+ cells pooled with CCR7-negative TemRA cells. CDR3 protein: CAWSRPRVPKKLFF. The CDR3 DNA follows: TGTGCCTGGAGCCGCCCCCGCGTCCCCAAGAAACTGTTTTTT.